This entry lists 13 T cell receptor beta chains sequenced from one sample in a study of T cells in Graves' hyperthyroidism and ophthalmopathy. What was amplified from RNA transcripts were TCR beta CDR3 regions. The HTBI primer set served for first-round RT-PCR of the TCR CDR3. TCRdb re-called the multiplex PCR reads through MiXCR, storing one row per CDR3 protein. The sample shows 300,000 to 450,000 distinct CDR3 sequences, 15% to 18% of them seen only once. Sample: blood. These TCRs come from a woman under 30 with Graves' hyperthyroidism that later progressed to Graves' ophthalmopathy.

There are many counts of this clonotype. The genes are TRBV7-3 and TRBJ2-1; D is unclear. CDR1 and CDR2 from the germline V gene are SGHTA and FQGTGA. Trimming took off 4 bases at V and 6 bases at J, with 19 bases between the two ends. The CDR3 is made up of 16 amino acids. DNA of the CDR3: TGTGCCAGCAGCTCAGACCCCTCCATTACACGCAATGAGCAGTTCTTC. Protein sequence: CASSSDPSITRNEQFF. Complete variable domain (other parts from reference TRBV7-3 and TRBJ2-1): GAGVSQTPSNKVTEKGKYVELRCDPISGHTALYWYRQSLGQGPEFLIYFQGTGAADDSGLPNDRFFAVRPEGSVSTLKIQRTERGDSAVYLCASSSDPSITRNEQFFGPGTRLTVL.

V is TRBV13 and J is TRBJ2-1, with TRBD2 identical over 8 bases. V lost 4 bases, J lost 12 bases, and 11 bases stayed unmatched. This CDR3 has 14 residues. CDR1 is PRHDT, CDR2 FYEKMQ, per germline (reference sequence). CDR3 nucleotide sequence: TGTGCCAGCAGCTCCAGAGCGGGAGTCTTCGTGCAGTTCTTC. It yields the protein CASSSRAGVFVQFF.

This clonotype was observed a few times. The chain links TRBV5-1 to TRBJ1-4; 8 bases agree with TRBD1. CDR1 is SGHRS and CDR2 is YFSETQ in the germline V gene. CDR3 length: 15 amino acids. J was trimmed by 7 bases and V by 2 bases; bases with no gene match: 7. The CDR3 region has the DNA TGCGCCAGCAGCTTAACAGGGGGGCCGGCTGAAAAACTGTTTTTT. It codes for CASSLTGGPAEKLFF.

This clonotype was seen many times. This chain connects TRBV20-1 to TRBJ2-7; D is ambiguous. The CDR3 extends over 14 amino acids. Germline CDR1 DFQATT, CDR2 SNEGSKA (reference sequence). The V and J ends lost 0 bases and 3 bases respectively, with 12 bases between them. The CDR3 is CSARDWSPDYEQYF. The CDR3 DNA is TGCAGTGCTAGAGATTGGTCCCCAGACTACGAGCAGTACTTC.

This clonotype was detected many times. This chain links TRBV28 with TRBJ1-1, with TRBD1 identical over 9 bases. The CDR3 sequence is 14 residues long. V was pared by 5 bases and J by 5 bases, with 6 bases of the junction left unmatched. In germline, CDR1 is MDHEN, CDR2 SYDVKM. CDR3 sequence: CASSKRQGVTEAFF. Written as DNA, the CDR3 is TGTGCCAGCAGTAAAAGACAGGGGGTGACTGAAGCTTTCTTT.

There are many counts of this clonotype. V is TRBV12-5 and J is TRBJ2-3; TRBD1 aligns across 10 bases. The germline V gene encodes CDR1 LGHNT and CDR2 FRNRAP. Losses at the gene ends were 8 bases for V and 4 bases for J; bases not matched to a gene: 9. CDR3 length: 15 amino acids. The DNA of the CDR3 is TGTGCTAGTTCCTGGGGACAGGGGATTCCAGATACGCAGTATTTT. Encoded protein: CASSWGQGIPDTQYF.

This clonotype was seen repeatedly, ten times or more. V usage is TRBV25-1 and J usage is TRBJ2-3, with D hard to call. The germline V gene has CDR1 MGHDK and CDR2 SYGVNS. Deletions cut 3 bases from V and 6 bases from J, with 16 bases between. This CDR3 region has 15 residues. The CDR3 DNA reads as TGTGCCAGCAGTGAGACGCGGCTAGTTGCGGATACGCAGTATTTT. It encodes CASSETRLVADTQYF.

This clonotype was detected many times. The rearrangement joins TRBV7-9 to TRBJ2-1; D not certain. The V gene lost 9 bases and the J gene lost 8 bases, with 20 bases spanning the gap. Looked up from germline, CDR1 is SEHNR and CDR2 is FQNEAQ (reference sequence). There are 14 residues in the CDR3. CDR3 sequence: CASAVGVSLDEQFF. DNA for the CDR3: TGTGCCAGTGCCGTCGGAGTAAGCCTGGATGAGCAGTTCTTC. Drawing the rest from reference TRBV7-9 and TRBJ2-1, the complete variable domain is DTGVSQNPRHKITKRGQNVTFRCDPISEHNRLYWYRQTLGQGPEFLTYFQNEAQLEKSRLLSDRFSAERPKGSFSTLEIQRTEQGDSAMYLCASAVGVSLDEQFFGPGTRLTVL.

This clonotype appeared many times. Here the CDR3 DNA reads TGTGCCAGCAGTACCAGGACAGCTCCTAATTCACCCCTCCACTTT. This translates into CASSTRTAPNSPLHF. The genes are TRBV28 and TRBJ1-6, with D perhaps matching TRBD1 (6 bases). Trimming cost V 5 bases and J 6 bases, with 14 bases left between them. This CDR3 spans 15 amino acids. The germline V gene encodes CDR1 MDHEN and CDR2 SYDVKM. Full variable domain (missing parts from reference TRBV28 and TRBJ1-6): DVKVTQSSRYLVKRTGEKVFLECVQDMDHENMFWYRQDPGLGLRLIYFSYDVKMKEKGDIPEGYSVSREKKERFSLILESASTNQTSMYLCASSTRTAPNSPLHFGNGTRLTVT.

V gene TRBV4-2 combines with J gene TRBJ2-7, with TRBD1 identical over 7 bases. The ends lost 4 bases at V and 1 base at J; junction bases unmatched: 7. The CDR3 has 15 residues. Germline lookup yields CDR1 LGHNA and CDR2 YNFKEQ. CDR3 protein: CASSPGQSISYEQYF. The CDR3, as DNA: TGTGCCAGCAGCCCGGGACAGTCTATTTCCTACGAGCAGTACTTC.

The rearrangement links TRBV4-1 to TRBJ2-7; TRBD1 matches 10 bases. From germline, CDR1 is MGHRA and CDR2 YSYEKL. The CDR3 consists of 14 residues. Trimming removed 8 bases from V and 0 bases from J; junction bases left unmatched: 4. The CDR3 region has the DNA TGCGCCAGCGGGGGGACAGGGGACTCCTACGAGCAGTACTTC. It is translated as CASGGTGDSYEQYF.

At least ten counts were recorded for this clonotype. The chain carries TRBV27 and TRBJ2-1; D might be TRBD1 (6 bases). Per the germline V gene, CDR1 is MNHEY and CDR2 is SMNVEV (reference sequence). V lost 5 bases, J lost 4 bases, and 12 bases lay in between. CDR3 size: 14 residues. This CDR3 is CASSIGTFYNEQFF. The CDR3 region has the DNA TGTGCCAGCAGTATCGGGACATTTTACAATGAGCAGTTCTTC.

Concerning this clonotype itself: This may be a read error, as it is one base from a much larger clone. The chain combines TRBV5-1 with TRBJ1-5; D remains ambiguous. The CDR3 length is 13 residues. Trimming left V 4 bases short and J 7 bases short, with 12 bases between. Germline V lookup: CDR1 SGHRS, CDR2 YFSETQ. The CDR3 nucleotides read TGCGCCAGCAGCGGAGAGATCGGACAGCCCCAGCATTTT. Translating it yields CASSGEIGQPQHF.